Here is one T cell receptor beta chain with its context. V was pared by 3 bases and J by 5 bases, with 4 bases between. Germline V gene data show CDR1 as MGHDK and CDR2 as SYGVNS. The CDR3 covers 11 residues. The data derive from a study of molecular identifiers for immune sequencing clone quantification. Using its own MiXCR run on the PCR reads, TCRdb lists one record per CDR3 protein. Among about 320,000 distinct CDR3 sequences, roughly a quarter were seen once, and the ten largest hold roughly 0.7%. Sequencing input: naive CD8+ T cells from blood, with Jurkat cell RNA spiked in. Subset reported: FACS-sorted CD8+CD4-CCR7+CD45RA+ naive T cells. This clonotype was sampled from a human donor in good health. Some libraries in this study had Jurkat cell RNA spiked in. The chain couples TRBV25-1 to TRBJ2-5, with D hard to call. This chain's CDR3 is CASSDFETQYF. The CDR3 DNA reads TGTGCCAGCAGTGATTTTGAGACCCAGTACTTC.